This paragraph reports one T cell receptor beta chain. The data derive from a study of radiation and T cells in renal cell carcinoma. Time point: blood 2 weeks post-SBRT. Specified treatment: 15 Gy SBRT to primary tumor, nephrectomy 4 weeks later. After removal of 6 bases from V and 5 bases from J, the junction contained 7 bases not matched to a gene. The CDR3 runs 14 residues. Germline V gene sequence: CDR1 MNHNS, CDR2 SASEGT. Data came from immunoSEQ multiplex PCR; TCRdb stores just in-frame clones and leaves some out. The table lists some 130,000 clones, about 81% of them singletons, with approximately 2% in the top ten.

This chain uses TRBV6-1 with TRBJ1-5, with TRBD1 matching over 7 bases. The receptor was isolated from a woman aged 60 to 75 with renal cell carcinoma. The source material was blood, sampled from a patient whose treatment included radiotherapy and nephrectomy. CDR3 residues: CASSPQGVYQPQHF. DNA of the CDR3: TGTGCCAGCAGCCCTCAGGGGGTTTATCAGCCCCAGCATTTT.